A single T cell receptor (beta chain) is shown here with its context. What it binds is not known. The donors were in the roughly 120-subject validation cohort, distinct from the roughly 600-subject first cohort. The CDR3 spans 14 residues. Trimming took off 4 bases at V and 6 bases at J, with 13 bases between the two ends. The germline V gene encodes CDR1 SNHLY and CDR2 FYNNEI. The data are from a study of cytomegalovirus exposure and HLA in healthy donors. Study findings and constraints: Associated with cytomegalovirus, according to the listing, were 150 to 200 TCR beta chains.

The assay was immunoSEQ multiplex PCR, and TCRdb's table has in-frame clones only and misses some. The sample holds 250,000 to 400,000 clones, around 90% seen once. The source is a young man in good health and CMV-seronegative. J is TRBJ1-5 and V is TRBV2; unclear D gene. The material sequenced was PBMCs. Here the CDR3 DNA reads TGTGCCAGCAGTGGGTGGGCAGGAGGTCAGCCCCAGCATTTT. As protein: CASSGWAGGQPQHF.